This is a list of T cell receptor beta chains from one sample in a study of T cell responses to AZD1222 COVID-19 vaccine. Assay used: immunoSEQ multiplex PCR; TCRdb lists only in-frame clones, some missing. The table includes about 100,000 clones, 70% to 90% detected once. The sample in question was peripheral blood, obtained on day 0 of AZD1222 vaccination. These TCRs come from an adult in good health. Both conserved end residues are part of each CDR3. A D gene is named only where the DNA matches it firmly. Some rows have no size entry. The others give once, few or many, or a class for an expanded clone.

DNA	CDR3	size	V	J	D
TGTGCCAGCTTCGGACGGGGACAGGCTAATGAAAAACTGTTTTTT	CASFGRGQANEKLFF	-	TRBV2	TRBJ1-4	TRBD1
TGCGCCAGCAGCCAAGACGGCACTTATAGCAATCAGCCCCAGCATTTT	CASSQDGTYSNQPQHF	-	TRBV4-1	TRBJ1-5	-
TGTGCCAGCAGCTTTACATCACTCCCCACAGATACGCAGTATTTT	CASSFTSLPTDTQYF	-	TRBV7-3	TRBJ2-3	-
TGTGCCAGCAGCGAGACAGGGGGAAATGAAAAACTGTTTTTT	CASSETGGNEKLFF	-	TRBV13	TRBJ1-4	TRBD1
TGTGCCAGCAGCGTTAATAACAGGGGAGATGGCTACACCTTC	CASSVNNRGDGYTF	once	TRBV9	TRBJ1-2	TRBD1
TGTGCCACCAGTGACCCCAGGGGGAGCAAAAACATTCAGTACTTC	CATSDPRGSKNIQYF	-	TRBV24-1	TRBJ2-4	TRBD1
TGTGCCTCCAGGCAGGATCTCTATAGCAATCAGCCCCAGCATTTT	CASRQDLYSNQPQHF	-	TRBV10-3	TRBJ1-5	-
TGTGCCAGCAGCTTTAGCGGGAGCAGCGGCACCGGGGAGCTGTTTTTT	CASSFSGSSGTGELFF	-	TRBV5-1	TRBJ2-2	TRBD2
TGTGCCAGCAGCCTAACAGGGGAGGGGGCAGAGACCCAGTACTTC	CASSLTGEGAETQYF	-	TRBV11-3	TRBJ2-5	-
TGTGCCAGCAGCCCTGTGGGGCCTCGCTCTGGAAACACCATATATTTT	CASSPVGPRSGNTIYF	-	TRBV6-2/TRBV6-3	TRBJ1-3	-
TGTGCCAGCAGCTCCCGACTAGCGGGGGGGCAGGAGACCCAGTACTTC	CASSSRLAGGQETQYF	-	TRBV3-1/TRBV3-2	TRBJ2-5	TRBD2
TGTGCCAGCAGTGATGGGGAGAGCTCCTATAATTCACCCCTCCACTTT	CASSDGESSYNSPLHF	-	TRBV2	TRBJ1-6	-
TGCGCCAGCAGCCAAACAGGAGGGGTTGGCTACACCTTC	CASSQTGGVGYTF	-	TRBV4-1	TRBJ1-2	-
TGTGCCAGCAGCTTAGAATGGGAGGAGACCCAGTACTTC	CASSLEWEETQYF	-	TRBV7-3	TRBJ2-5	-
TGTGCCAGCAGCCAAGATGTCACAAAATTCACCGGGGAGCTGTTTTTT	CASSQDVTKFTGELFF	-	TRBV4-2	TRBJ2-2	-
TGTGCCAGCAGCGGAACAGGAATAACCTACAATGAGCAGTTCTTC	CASSGTGITYNEQFF	-	TRBV5-8	TRBJ2-1	-
TGCGCCAGCAGCCAAGGGGATTCGGGTTTGATAAGTGGCTACACCTTC	CASSQGDSGLISGYTF	-	TRBV4-3	TRBJ1-2	-
TGTGCCAGCAAGGGGGGAGGATCGCTAGTAGAGACCCAGTACTTC	CASKGGGSLVETQYF	-	TRBV6-5	TRBJ2-5	-
TGTGCTAGTGGTTTCGAAGGGATTAGCAATCAGCCCCAGCATTTT	CASGFEGISNQPQHF	-	TRBV12-5	TRBJ1-5	-
TGTGCCTGGAACCCGGGACAGCAGAATGAAAAACTGTTTTTT	CAWNPGQQNEKLFF	-	TRBV30	TRBJ1-4	TRBD1
TGTGCCAGCACCCTAGTGGGGGGCACTGAAGCTTTCTTT	CASTLVGGTEAFF	-	TRBV7-2	TRBJ1-1	-
TGTGCCACATCGGTTACCTCTAGCACAGATACGCAGTATTTT	CATSVTSSTDTQYF	-	TRBV6-6	TRBJ2-3	-
TGTGCCAGTTCACAACAAGAGACCCAGTACTTC	CASSQQETQYF	-	TRBV3-1/TRBV3-2	TRBJ2-5	-
TGTGCCAGCAGCTCAACAGGGAGCTCCTACAATGAGCAGTTCTTC	CASSSTGSSYNEQFF	-	TRBV13	TRBJ2-1	-
TGTGCCAGCAGCTTAGCACGGGAAGGGAGATCACCCCTCCACTTT	CASSLAREGRSPLHF	few	TRBV7-6	TRBJ1-6	-
TGTGCCAGTAGTAAGAGATTTAATGAAAAACTGTTTTTT	CASSKRFNEKLFF	-	TRBV19	TRBJ1-4	-